This TCR beta chain was obtained from a study of cytomegalovirus exposure and HLA in healthy donors. Study context: Early on, a data release was issued that held 65 million to 100 million unique TCRs from HLA-typed donors.

On this clone: Its antigen is currently unknown.

This CDR3 region has 15 residues. With 6 bases removed from V and 3 bases from J, the gap between germline ends came to 17 bases. Germline V lookup: CDR1 MDHEN, CDR2 SYDVKM. With 60 Vbeta and 13 Jbeta primers, the PCR was carried out. As handled by the study authors: An analysis that came later counted tens of millions of unique TCR beta chains, approximately 9.9 million shared. Profiling relied on immunoSEQ multiplex PCR, and the TCRdb table lists in-frame clones only, not all of them. That table furnishes V, J and clone size, whereas the DNA furnished D and trimming. In the table there are some 99,000 clones, roughly 76% of which are singletons. Study-wide points: Most of the CMV-associated TCR beta chains (in a later analysis) appeared to be HLA-restricted. It is likely that the observed cluster of highly shared sequence variants was a sequencing artifact.

Sequencing was performed on PBMCs. The V and J genes are TRBV28 and TRBJ1-2, with a possible D match to TRBD1 (5 bases). This TCR came from a female donor in good health and CMV-seronegative. The DNA for the CDR3 is TGTGCCAGCAGCCCCCCCTCCGGGGGTTACTATGGCTACACCTTC. This codes for CASSPPSGGYYGYTF.